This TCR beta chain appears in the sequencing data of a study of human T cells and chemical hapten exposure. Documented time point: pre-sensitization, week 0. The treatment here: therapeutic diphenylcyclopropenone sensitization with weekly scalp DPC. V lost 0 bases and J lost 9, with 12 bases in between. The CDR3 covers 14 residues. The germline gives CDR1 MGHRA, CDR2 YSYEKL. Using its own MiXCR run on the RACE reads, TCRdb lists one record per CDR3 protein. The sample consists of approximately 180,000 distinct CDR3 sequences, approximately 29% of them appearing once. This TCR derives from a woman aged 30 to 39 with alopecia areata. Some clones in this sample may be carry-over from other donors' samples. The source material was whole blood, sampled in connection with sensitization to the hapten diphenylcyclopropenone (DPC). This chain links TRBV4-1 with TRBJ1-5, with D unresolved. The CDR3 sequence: CASSQDGGLRPQHF. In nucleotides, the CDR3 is TGCGCCAGCAGCCAAGACGGAGGGTTGAGGCCCCAGCATTTT.